Shown below are 20 T cell receptor beta chains from a single sample sequenced in a study of blood T cell repertoires in COVID-19. Repertoires were generated with immunoSEQ multiplex PCR, while TCRdb's copy carries only in-frame clones and drops some. The sample carries some 110,000 clones, about 74% recorded once. Sequences were obtained from peripheral blood. The receptors were gathered from a man aged 65 to 79 with acute or convalescent COVID-19.

The chain joins TRBV9 to TRBJ2-7; TRBD1 aligns across 7 bases. Trimming cost V 5 bases and J 1 base; bases outside gene matches: 9. The germline gives CDR1 SGDLS, CDR2 YYNGEE. This CDR3 has 15 amino acids. In DNA form, the CDR3 reads TGTGCCAGCAGAGCCCACCGGGACAGATCCTACGAGCAGTACTTC. Protein sequence: CASRAHRDRSYEQYF.

CDR3 loop: CASSQDPDSGTIGYTF. The CDR3 coding sequence is TGCGCCAGCAGCCAAGATCCGGACAGTGGTACTATCGGCTACACCTTC. This sequence joins TRBV4-3 and TRBJ1-2, with D perhaps matching TRBD1 (6 bases). Germline CDR1 LGHNA, CDR2 YSLEER. V lost 0 bases, J lost 8 bases, and 19 bases lay in between. This CDR3 is 16 amino acids long.

This rearrangement joins TRBV18 to TRBJ2-1, with D perhaps matching TRBD1 (6 bases). Trimming removed 1 base at V and 8 bases at J, with 12 bases between. This CDR3 is built from 14 residues. CDR1 and CDR2 (germline): KGHSH, LQKENI. The CDR3 sequence: CASSPQQGTDEQFF. The DNA of the CDR3 is TGTGCCAGCTCACCACAACAGGGTACGGATGAGCAGTTCTTC.

The chain carries TRBV9 and TRBJ2-1; 14 bases line up with TRBD2. The length of the CDR3 is 21 residues. V trimming: 4 bases; J trimming: 5 bases; junction bases outside the gene matches: 20. Germline CDR1 SGDLS, CDR2 YYNGEE. The CDR3 DNA follows: TGTGCCAGCAGCTCTCATCTAGTCGGGACTAGCGGGGGACCCCGAGACAATGAGCAGTTCTTC. Translated: CASSSHLVGTSGGPRDNEQFF.

The V gene is TRBV4-1, the J gene TRBJ1-1, with no clear D. Trimming cost V 1 base and J 0 bases, with 18 bases left between them. The CDR3 sequence is 18 residues long. Germline V gene lookup returns CDR1 MGHRA and CDR2 YSYEKL. In DNA, the CDR3 is TGCGCCAGCAGCCAAGGAGTGATGGGGAGACAATTGAACACTGAAGCTTTCTTT. This sequence encodes CASSQGVMGRQLNTEAFF.

This rearrangement joins TRBV5-1 to TRBJ1-5; D unclear. CDR3 length: 17 residues. The V end was cut by 4 bases, the J end by 5 bases, with 22 bases between. Per the germline V gene, CDR1 is SGHRS and CDR2 is YFSETQ. The CDR3 reads CASSPGEPAGLDQPQHF. The DNA for the CDR3 is TGCGCCAGCAGCCCGGGTGAACCCGCCGGGTTGGATCAGCCCCAGCATTTT.

The J gene is TRBJ2-1, the V gene TRBV30; possible D gene TRBD1, 6 bases. This CDR3 is 14 amino acids long. V was pared by 3 bases and J by 2 bases, with 11 bases between. Germline V gene sequence: CDR1 GTSNPN, CDR2 SVGIG (reference sequence). The CDR3 nucleotides read TGTGCCTGGAGCATTGGGGGCACCTACAATGAGCAGTTCTTC. Encoded protein: CAWSIGGTYNEQFF.

The J gene is TRBJ1-6, the V gene TRBV19; weak D call: TRBD1 (6 bases). Germline CDR1 is LNHDA and CDR2 is SQIVND (reference sequence). The CDR3 contains 15 residues. V was cut by 4 bases and J by 9 bases, with 16 bases left in between. For the CDR3, the DNA is TGTGCCAGTAGTACGGACCCCGGGGGGGCTTCACCCCTCCACTTT. Residues: CASSTDPGGASPLHF.

The chain joins TRBV4-2 to TRBJ2-2; 9 bases match TRBD2. CDR1 and CDR2 (germline): LGHNA, YNFKEQ. This CDR3 contains 17 residues. The J segment lost 3 bases and the V segment lost 3 bases, leaving 8 bases of the junction unmatched. Here the CDR3 reads CASSHSSSGKDTGELFF. CDR3 in DNA: TGTGCCAGCAGCCACTCTTCTAGCGGGAAGGACACCGGGGAGCTGTTTTTT.

The V and J genes are TRBV27 and TRBJ2-7, with D uncertain. Deletions cut 6 bases from V and 4 bases from J, with 13 bases between. The CDR3 covers 13 residues. Germline CDR1 MNHEY, CDR2 SMNVEV (reference sequence). The CDR3 protein is CASSQRMRYEQYF. The CDR3, as DNA: TGTGCCAGCAGCCAACGGATGCGGTACGAGCAGTACTTC.

V usage is TRBV2 and J usage is TRBJ2-2; D is possibly TRBD1 (8 bases). V shed 5 bases and J shed 8 bases, with 15 bases lying between them. The length of the CDR3 is 14 residues. The germline V gene has CDR1 SNHLY and CDR2 FYNNEI. The CDR3 region has the DNA TGTGCCAGCAGTTACGACAGGGGAGGGGGGGAGCTGTTTTTT. Its translation: CASSYDRGGGELFF.

This chain links TRBV12-3 or TRBV12-4 with TRBJ1-6, with 7 bases that match TRBD1. The CDR3 covers 13 residues. Germline trimming cut 8 bases from V and 10 bases from J; bases unmatched to any gene: 8. The CDR3 sequence is CASLGQDGSPLHF. The CDR3, as DNA: TGTGCCAGCTTAGGACAGGATGGATCACCCCTCCACTTT.

This clone was detected only once. CDR3 sequence: CASSLSSFSGNTIYF. DNA for the CDR3: TGTGCCAGCAGCCTTAGCAGTTTCTCTGGAAACACCATATATTTT. The J gene is TRBJ1-3, the V gene TRBV7-9; D gene unclear. Per the germline V gene, CDR1 is SEHNR and CDR2 is FQNEAQ (reference sequence). This CDR3 comprises 15 residues. Between the trimmed V and J ends, which lost 5 bases and 0 bases, there was a span of 11 bases.

The chain carries TRBV4-3 and TRBJ1-1; maybe TRBD1 (5 bases). This CDR3 region has 14 residues. CDR1 and CDR2 (germline): LGHNA, YSLEER. Trimming took 2 bases from V and 2 from J, leaving 9 bases between them. The CDR3 protein is CASSQRQKNTEAFF. The DNA for the CDR3 is TGCGCCAGCAGCCAAAGACAGAAAAACACTGAAGCTTTCTTT.

The chain is built from TRBV7-7 and TRBJ2-1; TRBD1 matches at 10 bases. The CDR3 has 14 amino acids. V shed 4 bases, J shed 9 bases, and the junction held 6 bases outside the gene matches. Per the germline V gene, CDR1 is SSHAT and CDR2 is FNYEAQ (reference sequence). The CDR3 DNA follows: TGTGCCAGCAGCTCCGGGACAGGGGTTCGTGAGCAGTTCTTC. This encodes CASSSGTGVREQFF.

This chain uses TRBV7-2 with TRBJ2-2, with D perhaps TRBD1 (5 bases). V was shortened by 5 bases and J by 1 base, with 14 bases between the two germline ends. This CDR3 region has 16 residues. Germline CDR1 SGHTA, CDR2 FQGNSA. This chain's CDR3 is CASSPRIGVNTGELFF. CDR3 DNA sequence: TGTGCCAGCAGCCCTCGAATAGGGGTGAACACCGGGGAGCTGTTTTTT.

V is TRBV6-2 or TRBV6-3 and J is TRBJ1-3; D not resolved. V lost 5 bases and J lost 0, with 11 bases in between. This CDR3 has 15 residues. Germline V CDR1 and CDR2: MNHEY, SVGEGT. The DNA for the CDR3 is TGTGCCAGCAGTGAGACACCCGGCTCTGGAAACACCATATATTTT. Translated: CASSETPGSGNTIYF.

The V and J genes are TRBV4-1 and TRBJ1-2, with 7 bases that match TRBD1. Trimming at V came to 1 base and at J to 6 bases, leaving 5 bases not matched to a gene. Looked up from germline, CDR1 is MGHRA and CDR2 is YSYEKL. The CDR3 runs to 14 residues. CDR3 coding DNA: TGCGCCAGCAGCCAAGCGGGACAGAAGGATGGCTACACCTTC. Amino acid sequence: CASSQAGQKDGYTF.

The table lists this clone with a few counts. The chain couples TRBV5-1 to TRBJ2-7, with TRBD1 as a possible D gene (7 bases). This CDR3 has 15 residues. The germline gives CDR1 SGHRS, CDR2 YFSETQ. V lost 4 bases to trimming and J lost 3 bases, with 17 bases between them. The CDR3 DNA sequence: TGCGCCAGCAGCGCTGCGGGGACAGATTACTACGAGCAGTACTTC. Translation: CASSAAGTDYYEQYF.

The chain couples TRBV7-8 to TRBJ2-5; possible D gene TRBD1, 6 bases. The germline gives CDR1 SGHVS, CDR2 FQNEAQ. This CDR3 contains 13 residues. V lost 5 bases and J lost 4, with 11 bases in between. The CDR3 loop is CASSLRTVETQYF. The CDR3 DNA is TGTGCCAGCAGCCTAAGGACAGTAGAGACCCAGTACTTC.